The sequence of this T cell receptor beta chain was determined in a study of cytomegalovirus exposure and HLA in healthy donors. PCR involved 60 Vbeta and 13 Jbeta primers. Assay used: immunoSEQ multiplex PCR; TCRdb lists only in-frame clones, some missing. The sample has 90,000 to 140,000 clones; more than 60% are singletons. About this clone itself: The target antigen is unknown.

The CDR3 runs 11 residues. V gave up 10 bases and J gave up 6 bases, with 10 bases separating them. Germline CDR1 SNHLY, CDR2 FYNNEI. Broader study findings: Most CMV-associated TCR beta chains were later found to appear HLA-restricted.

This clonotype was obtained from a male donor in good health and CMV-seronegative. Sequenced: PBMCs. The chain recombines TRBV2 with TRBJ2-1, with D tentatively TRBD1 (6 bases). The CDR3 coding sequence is TGTGCCAACACAGGGACCAATGAGCAGTTCTTC. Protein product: CANTGTNEQFF.